These 31 T cell receptor beta chains came from one sample sequenced in a study of CD8 T cells in Susac syndrome. RNA amounts of roughly 0.5 to 1 ug underwent reverse transcription with random hexamers. TCRdb processed the immunoSEQ multiplex PCR reads anew with MiXCR; each CDR3 protein has one entry. The repertoire holds fewer than 150,000 distinct CDR3 sequences, around nine tenths seen once, with around 0.24% in the top ten. The sequenced sample consisted of CD8+ T cells from PBMCs. The receptors here all came from a human donor with multiple sclerosis.

This chain links TRBV19 with TRBJ2-7; maybe TRBD1 (6 bases). Germline V gene lookup returns CDR1 LNHDA and CDR2 SQIVND (reference sequence). The length of the CDR3 is 13 residues. The ends were cut back, 4 bases at V and 3 bases at J, with 10 bases in the middle. In DNA, the CDR3 is TGTGCCAGTAGTAATGGACAGAACTACGAGCAGTACTTC. It translates to CASSNGQNYEQYF. Combining the CDR3 with reference TRBV19 and TRBJ2-7 gives the whole variable domain DGGITQSPKYLFRKEGQNVTLSCEQNLNHDAMYWYRQDPGQGLRLIYYSQIVNDFQKGDIAEGYSVSREKKESFPLTVTSAQKNPTAFYLCASSNGQNYEQYFGPGTRLTVT.

CDR3 coding DNA: TGCGCCAGCAGCCAAGTCGCGGAGTACTATAGCAATCAGCCCCAGCATTTT. Encoded protein: CASSQVAEYYSNQPQHF. V and J are TRBV4-1 and TRBJ1-5; D is unclear. This CDR3 comprises 17 residues. CDR1 is MGHRA and CDR2 is YSYEKL in the germline V gene. Trimming took off 1 base at V and 0 bases at J, with 13 bases between the two ends.

The chain employs TRBV4-3 and TRBJ1-1, with 7 bases fitting TRBD1. The V and J ends lost 2 bases and 4 bases, in that order; junction bases with no gene match: 4. The CDR3 length is 14 residues. Germline CDR1 is LGHNA and CDR2 is YSLEER. The CDR3 DNA reads as TGCGCCAGCAGCCAAACGACAGGGTTCACTGAAGCTTTCTTT. This gives the protein CASSQTTGFTEAFF.

The CDR3 DNA reads TGTGCCATCAGGGCCCAGGGGGCTGTTTATGGCTACACCTTC. Its protein product is CAIRAQGAVYGYTF. The chain employs TRBV10-3 and TRBJ1-2, with TRBD1 matching 8 bases. Germline CDR1 and CDR2: ENHRY and SYGVKD. There are 14 residues in the CDR3. After removal of 6 bases from V and 5 bases from J, the junction contained 8 bases not matched to a gene.

Written as DNA, the CDR3 is TGTGCCAGCAGCTTAGGGGATACTGCGCAGTATTTT. This codes for CASSLGDTAQYF. The rearrangement joins TRBV13 to TRBJ2-3; no clear D gene. Per germline, CDR1 PRHDT and CDR2 FYEKMQ (reference sequence). V was shortened by 0 bases and J by 10 bases, with 8 bases between the two germline ends. The CDR3 spans 12 residues.

The chain is built from TRBV30 and TRBJ1-5; tentative D call: TRBD1 (6 bases). CDR1 GTSNPN and CDR2 SVGIG come from the germline V gene (reference sequence). This CDR3 is built from 13 residues. V lost 0 bases and J lost 6, with 9 bases in between. The CDR3 sequence: CAWSVQGGQPQHF. DNA of the CDR3: TGTGCCTGGAGTGTACAGGGAGGTCAGCCCCAGCATTTT.

The V call is TRBV9, the J call TRBJ1-1, with TRBD1 matching over 8 bases. The CDR3 runs to 14 residues. Trimming took 4 bases from V and 5 from J; bases not matched to a gene: 7. Germline V lookup: CDR1 SGDLS, CDR2 YYNGEE. The CDR3, as DNA: TGTGCCAGCAGCTCCCCGGACAGGGAGACTGAAGCTTTCTTT. Protein sequence: CASSSPDRETEAFF.

The chain has TRBV20-1 and TRBJ2-5; D unresolved. CDR3 size: 13 residues. V lost 1 base, J lost 2 bases, and 8 bases lay in between. Germline CDR1 and CDR2: DFQATT and SNEGSKA (reference sequence). The CDR3 nucleotides are TGCAGTGCTAGAGTTCCCCTACAAGAGACCCAGTACTTC. Its translation is CSARVPLQETQYF.

The chain employs TRBV11-2 and TRBJ2-3; possibly TRBD1 or TRBD2 for D (5 bases each). V lost 0 bases and J lost 1, with 11 bases in between. Germline V gene data show CDR1 as SGHAT and CDR2 as FQNNGV. The CDR3 totals 16 residues. The CDR3: CASSLDRGVGTDTQYF. In DNA, the CDR3 is TGTGCCAGCAGCTTAGATCGAGGGGTGGGCACAGATACGCAGTATTTT.

This rearrangement joins TRBV7-8 to TRBJ2-3; TRBD2 is a possible D gene (6 bases). The V end lost 4 bases, the J end lost 0 bases, and 8 bases lay between the germline ends. The germline CDR1 and CDR2 sequences are SGHVS and FQNEAQ. This CDR3 contains 14 residues. The CDR3 loop is CASSSGTSTDTQYF. CDR3 coding DNA: TGTGCCAGCAGCTCTGGGACTAGCACAGATACGCAGTATTTT.

The J gene is TRBJ2-3, the V gene TRBV7-8; 7 nucleotides match TRBD1. The CDR3 has 14 amino acids. CDR1 and CDR2 (germline): SGHVS, FQNEAQ. The junction had 2 bases not matched to a gene; V was cut back by 5 bases and J by 0 bases. The CDR3 nucleotides are TGTGCCAGCAGCCCGGGACAGAGCACAGATACGCAGTATTTT. Translating gives CASSPGQSTDTQYF.

CDR3 sequence: CASRGMAGGGPDTQYF. DNA of the CDR3: TGTGCCAGTAGAGGGATGGCGGGAGGAGGACCAGATACGCAGTATTTT. The V call is TRBV19, the J call TRBJ2-3, with 8 positions matching TRBD2. The trim removed 6 bases at V and 4 bases at J, leaving 12 bases unmatched. The CDR3 spans 16 residues. CDR1 is LNHDA and CDR2 is SQIVND in the germline V gene (reference sequence).

This clonotype appeared a single time. This rearrangement joins TRBV11-2 to TRBJ2-5; no definite D call. Germline CDR1 is SGHAT and CDR2 is FQNNGV. Deletions cut 3 bases from V and 4 bases from J, with 6 bases between. The CDR3 runs 12 residues. The CDR3 is CASSFERETQYF. The CDR3 region has the DNA TGTGCCAGCAGCTTTGAACGAGAGACCCAGTACTTC.

This clonotype appeared once. CDR3 loop: CASSGRDTLTYEQYF. CDR3 nucleotide sequence: TGTGCCAGCAGCGGCCGGGACACCTTAACCTACGAGCAGTACTTC. The chain joins TRBV13 to TRBJ2-7; D might be TRBD1 (6 bases). Trimming shortened V by 5 bases and J by 2 bases, and 16 bases separated the two germline ends. Germline CDR1 PRHDT, CDR2 FYEKMQ (reference sequence). The CDR3 has 15 residues.

This clonotype appeared a single time. This chain joins TRBV4-3 and TRBJ1-4, with 9 bases fitting TRBD1. V was clipped by 0 bases and J by 1 base; unmatched bases: 6. The germline gives CDR1 LGHNA, CDR2 YSLEER. The CDR3 has 18 amino acids. The DNA of the CDR3 is TGCGCCAGCAGCCAAGATCCGACAGGGGGTCTAACTAATGAAAAACTGTTTTTT. As protein: CASSQDPTGGLTNEKLFF.

This clonotype was recorded only once. The rearrangement uses TRBV5-4 and TRBJ1-1, with D possibly being TRBD1 (5 bases). CDR1 SGHNT and CDR2 YYREEE come from the germline V gene (reference sequence). The CDR3 has 14 residues. Trimming took 2 bases from V and 4 from J, leaving 12 bases between them. CDR3 in DNA: TGTGCCAGCAGCTTCCGCGGGGGGAGCACTGAAGCTTTCTTT. Protein: CASSFRGGSTEAFF.

The J gene is TRBJ2-3, the V gene TRBV23-1; D unresolved. TRBV23-1 is designated an ORF whose function remains uncertain. The CDR3 contains 13 residues. V was cut by 2 bases and J by 6 bases, with 9 bases left in between. CDR3 residues: CASSQQSCDTQYF. As DNA, the CDR3 is TGCGCCAGCAGTCAACAGTCCTGTGATACGCAGTATTTT.

The CDR3 nucleotides are TGTGCCGCCGGCGGAATAGGCGACTCCTACGAGCAGTACTTC. This encodes CAAGGIGDSYEQYF. The chain employs TRBV10-3 and TRBJ2-7; D not resolved. The V gene's germline CDR1 is ENHRY and CDR2 SYGVKD. The CDR3 sequence is 14 residues long. V was cut by 11 bases and J by 0 bases, with 17 bases left in between.

The chain has TRBV9 and TRBJ2-1; 7 nucleotides align to TRBD1. This CDR3 has 16 residues. The V gene end was trimmed by 3 bases and the J gene end by 8 bases; junction bases not matched to a gene: 14. CDR1 and CDR2 (germline): SGDLS, YYNGEE. The CDR3: CASSGPTGLRSDEQFF. DNA for the CDR3: TGTGCCAGCAGCGGCCCGACAGGGCTAAGATCTGATGAGCAGTTCTTC. The full variable domain, completed using reference TRBV9 and TRBJ2-1, is DSGVTQTPKHLITATGQRVTLRCSPRSGDLSVYWYQQSLDQGLQFLIQYYNGEERAKGNILERFSAQQFPDLHSELNLSSLELGDSALYFCASSGPTGLRSDEQFFGPGTRLTVL.

This chain links TRBV29-1 with TRBJ2-3; D possibly corresponds to TRBD2 (6 bases). The V end lost 3 bases, the J end lost 2 bases, and 9 bases lay between the germline ends. Germline CDR1 and CDR2: SQVTM and ANQGSEA. This CDR3 region has 13 residues. This chain's CDR3 is CSVDGSSTDTQYF. The CDR3, as DNA: TGCAGCGTTGACGGGAGCTCCACAGATACGCAGTATTTT.

The rearrangement uses TRBV7-2 and TRBJ1-2, with D possibly being TRBD1 (5 bases). Germline CDR1 SGHTA, CDR2 FQGNSA. The CDR3 spans 14 residues. V was trimmed by 3 bases and J by 4 bases, leaving 12 bases between them. The CDR3 loop reads CASSFIGDAYGYTF. The CDR3 DNA reads as TGTGCCAGCAGCTTCATAGGGGACGCCTATGGCTACACCTTC.

This clonotype occurred a few times. The chain combines TRBV9 with TRBJ1-1; 7 bases are shared with TRBD1. Trimming at V came to 3 bases and at J to 2 bases, leaving 13 bases not matched to a gene. Germline V gives CDR1 SGDLS, CDR2 YYNGEE. The CDR3 has 17 residues. This CDR3 is CASSGGQDSYQNTEAFF. In DNA, the CDR3 is TGTGCCAGCAGCGGCGGACAGGACTCCTATCAAAACACTGAAGCTTTCTTT.

The V gene is TRBV10-3, the J gene TRBJ2-7; the D gene is possibly TRBD2 (6 bases). The length of the CDR3 is 17 residues. The V end was cut by 0 bases, the J end by 3 bases, with 18 bases between. Per the germline V gene, CDR1 is ENHRY and CDR2 is SYGVKD. CDR3 nucleotide sequence: TGTGCCATCAGTGAGTCGGAGGCCCGATCCGGGAGCTACGAGCAGTACTTC. This gives the protein CAISESEARSGSYEQYF.

This chain's CDR3 is CAWSSGGDYNEQFF. For the CDR3, the DNA is TGTGCCTGGAGTTCCGGCGGAGACTACAATGAGCAGTTCTTC. The genes are TRBV30 and TRBJ2-1, with D unclear. CDR1 is GTSNPN and CDR2 is SVGIG in the germline V gene (reference sequence). The CDR3 is 14 amino acids. V was shortened by 2 bases and J by 3 bases, with 11 bases between the two germline ends.

This clonotype was counted a single time. The chain links TRBV4-3 to TRBJ2-2; 9 nucleotides agree with TRBD2. CDR3 length equals 18 residues. Germline-derived CDR1 and CDR2 are LGHNA and YSLEER. V lost 0 bases to trimming and J lost 2 bases; unmatched junction nucleotides: 7. CDR3 bases: TGCGCCAGCAGCCAAGAAAGGGGGCTAGCGGGAAACACCGGGGAGCTGTTTTTT. This encodes CASSQERGLAGNTGELFF.

This chain links TRBV19 with TRBJ1-1; 7 bases line up with TRBD1. CDR1 LNHDA and CDR2 SQIVND come from the germline V gene (reference sequence). V shed 10 bases, J shed 4 bases, and the junction held 6 bases outside the gene matches. The CDR3 has 12 residues. CDR3: CATSTGSTEAFF. CDR3 DNA: TGTGCCACCTCGACAGGGAGCACTGAAGCTTTCTTT.

The chain uses TRBV7-9 and TRBJ2-5; 9 nucleotides agree with TRBD1. Trimming took 5 bases from V and 0 from J; bases not matched to a gene: 10. Germline CDR1 reads SEHNR; CDR2 reads FQNEAQ (reference sequence). This CDR3 spans 17 amino acids. CDR3 sequence: CASSVPGTGTYQETQYF. As DNA, the CDR3 is TGTGCCAGCAGCGTACCCGGGACAGGGACGTACCAAGAGACCCAGTACTTC.

In nucleotides, the CDR3 is TGTGCCAGCACCCCTGAGGGGGACACGTCGAGTGGCTACACCTTC. Residues: CASTPEGDTSSGYTF. The chain has TRBV2 and TRBJ1-2, with D tentatively TRBD1 (6 bases). CDR1 and CDR2 from the germline V gene are SNHLY and FYNNEI. Trimming removed 7 bases from V and 7 bases from J, with 22 bases in between. The CDR3 is made up of 15 amino acids.

The chain employs TRBV7-2 and TRBJ2-3, with 10 positions matching TRBD2. The ends lost 5 bases at V and 5 bases at J; junction bases unmatched: 7. The CDR3 totals 15 residues. Looked up from germline, CDR1 is SGHTA and CDR2 is FQGNSA. In nucleotides, the CDR3 is TGTGCCAGCAGCCTATTAGCGGGAGGTGGAGATACGCAGTATTTT. The encoded protein is CASSLLAGGGDTQYF. Drawing the rest from reference TRBV7-2 and TRBJ2-3, the complete variable domain is GAGVSQSPSNKVTEKGKDVELRCDPISGHTALYWYRQSLGQGLEFLIYFQGNSAPDKSGLPSDRFSAERTGGSVSTLTIQRTQQEDSAVYLCASSLLAGGGDTQYFGPGTRLTVL.

V usage is TRBV15 and J usage is TRBJ1-1, with unresolved D. This CDR3 has 11 residues. Trimming shortened V by 7 bases and J by 10 bases, and 13 bases separated the two germline ends. In germline, CDR1 is LNHNV, CDR2 YYDKDF (reference sequence). Here the CDR3 reads CATIGGQRAFF. The CDR3 DNA reads TGTGCCACCATCGGCGGGCAGAGAGCTTTCTTT.

V gene TRBV7-9 combines with J gene TRBJ1-5; no clear D gene. CDR1 and CDR2 from the germline V gene are SEHNR and FQNEAQ (reference sequence). The CDR3 loop spans 15 amino acids. Trimming took 3 bases from V and 4 from J, leaving 13 bases between them. DNA for the CDR3: TGTGCCAGCAGCTTGACCGGGATAGGAAATCAGCCCCAGCATTTT. Translating it yields CASSLTGIGNQPQHF.